These T cell receptor beta chains were read from a single sample in a study of blood T cell repertoires in COVID-19. Assay used: immunoSEQ multiplex PCR; TCRdb lists only in-frame clones, some missing. The data contain 75,000 to 100,000 clones, just under 90% of them singletons. The sequenced material came from peripheral blood. The receptors derive from a human donor in a cohort sampled during active COVID-19. Each CDR3 is given with its conserved first and last residue. D genes are given only for firm matches. Not all rows give a size; the values are once, few, many and, for expanded clones, a class.

j_gene | abundance | d_gene | v_gene | CDR3aa | CDR3nt
TRBJ2-2 | NA | NA | TRBV2 | CASSERTSFGELFF | TGTGCCAGCAGTGAGAGGACTTCATTTGGGGAGCTGTTTTTT
TRBJ1-5 | NA | NA | TRBV19 | CASSILAGDNQPQHF | TGTGCCAGTAGTATCCTCGCAGGGGACAATCAGCCCCAGCATTTT
TRBJ2-1 | NA | NA | TRBV15 | CATSRDQGVSYNEQFF | TGTGCCACCAGCAGAGACCAGGGTGTTTCCTACAATGAGCAGTTCTTC
TRBJ2-7 | NA | TRBD2 | TRBV10-2 | CASLRASGNEQYF | TGCGCCAGCCTCAGGGCTAGCGGGAATGAGCAGTACTTC
TRBJ1-6 | NA | NA | TRBV15 | CATSRDGKGVGPLHF | TGTGCCACCAGCAGAGATGGGAAGGGGGTAGGACCCCTCCACTTT
TRBJ1-1 | NA | NA | TRBV5-5 | CASSLSPLGGNTEAFF | TGTGCCAGCAGCTTGAGCCCCTTAGGGGGAAACACTGAAGCTTTCTTT
TRBJ1-4 | NA | NA | TRBV6-2/TRBV6-3 | CASSYLERGGKLFF | TGTGCCAGCAGTTACTTGGAGAGAGGCGGAAAACTGTTTTTT
TRBJ1-1 | NA | NA | TRBV3-1/TRBV3-2 | CASSRNRVSTEAFF | TGTGCCAGCAGCCGAAACAGGGTTAGCACTGAAGCTTTCTTT
TRBJ1-3 | few | NA | TRBV10-1 | CASAQGNTIYF | TGCGCCAGCGCCCAGGGTAACACCATATATTTT
TRBJ2-5 | NA | NA | TRBV12-3/TRBV12-4 | CASSLPEETQYF | TGTGCCAGCAGTTTGCCAGAAGAGACCCAGTACTTC
TRBJ1-2 | NA | TRBD1 | TRBV7-8 | CASSLGRWDSLSYGYTF | TGTGCCAGCAGCTTAGGCAGATGGGACAGTCTGTCCTATGGCTACACCTTC
TRBJ2-1 | NA | TRBD2 | TRBV4-1 | CASSQFQREYNEQFF | TGCGCCAGCAGCCAATTCCAGCGGGAGTACAATGAGCAGTTCTTC
TRBJ1-2 | NA | TRBD1 | TRBV6-2/TRBV6-3 | CASSVDRGHGYTF | TGTGCCAGCAGTGTTGACAGGGGGCATGGCTACACCTTC
TRBJ2-3 | NA | TRBD2 | TRBV5-1 | CASSTELAGGTDTQYF | TGCGCCAGCAGCACGGAACTAGCGGGAGGTACAGATACGCAGTATTTT
TRBJ2-1 | NA | TRBD2 | TRBV7-9 | CASSLGGGSYNEQFF | TGTGCCAGCAGCTTAGGGGGAGGGTCCTACAATGAGCAGTTCTTC
TRBJ2-3 | NA | NA | TRBV7-2 | CASSYMQGNTQYF | TGTGCCAGCAGCTACATGCAGGGAAATACGCAGTATTTT
TRBJ2-2 | NA | TRBD2 | TRBV6-5 | CASRGLAGGGELFF | TGTGCCAGTCGTGGACTAGCGGGAGGCGGGGAGCTGTTTTTT
TRBJ1-1 | NA | NA | TRBV11-2 | CASSPGVNTEAFF | TGTGCCAGCAGCCCAGGGGTGAACACTGAAGCTTTCTTT
TRBJ2-2 | NA | NA | TRBV7-2 | CASSLGASAGELFF | TGTGCCAGCAGCTTAGGGGCTAGCGCCGGGGAGCTGTTTTTT
TRBJ2-3 | NA | NA | TRBV4-1 | CASSQGPTRTTDTQYF | TGCGCCAGCAGCCAAGGTCCCACTAGAACCACAGATACGCAGTATTTT
TRBJ2-5 | NA | NA | TRBV3-1/TRBV3-2 | CASSQEASQETQYF | TGTGCCAGCAGCCAAGAGGCCAGCCAAGAGACCCAGTACTTC
TRBJ2-1 | NA | NA | TRBV2 | CASSDVGGFYNEQFF | TGTGCCAGCAGTGATGTGGGGGGTTTCTACAATGAGCAGTTCTTC